This T cell receptor (beta chain) is drawn from a study of a mutant IDH1 vaccine in newly diagnosed glioma. Stated time point: baseline, week 1 (first vaccination visit). The treatment was: pre-vaccination baseline after standard-of-care therapy. Data came from immunoSEQ multiplex PCR; TCRdb stores just in-frame clones and leaves some out. The table lists about 46,000 clones, about 74% of them singletons. Germline V gene lookup returns CDR1 SGHVS and CDR2 FNYEAQ. The junction had 11 bases not matched to a gene; V was cut back by 4 bases and J by 6 bases. This CDR3 has 15 amino acids. The TCR originated in a woman in her forties with glioma. This specimen was PBMCs, taken from a glioma patient treated with radiotherapy, temozolomide or both. This rearrangement joins TRBV7-6 to TRBJ2-7, with 8 bases aligning to TRBD1. This chain's CDR3 is CASSSAVTGDSEQYF. DNA of the CDR3: TGTGCCAGCAGCTCCGCCGTGACAGGGGACTCCGAGCAGTACTTC.